This is a list of T cell receptor beta chains from one sample in a study of cytomegalovirus exposure and HLA in healthy donors. Clones were sequenced by immunoSEQ multiplex PCR, and TCRdb holds only the in-frame ones, with some missing. Counted here are about 82,000 clones, about 80% occurring once; the ten biggest clones make up around 3.4%. The sequencing input was PBMCs. All receptors derive from a man over 45 in good health and CMV-seronegative. Both conserved end residues are part of each CDR3. A D gene is named only where the DNA matches it firmly. Clone sizes are given selectively: once, few, many, or a class where the clone is expanded.

NA TRBD1 TRBJ2-5 TRBV6-6 CATRTGQETQYF TGTGCCACTAGGACAGGCCAGGAGACCCAGTACTTC
NA NA TRBJ2-7 TRBV19 CASREYPYEQYF TGTGCCAGTCGAGAATATCCCTACGAGCAGTACTTC
NA NA TRBJ2-1 TRBV25-1 CASSRGAYNEQFF TGTGCCAGCAGCCGGGGAGCCTACAATGAGCAGTTCTTC
NA NA TRBJ1-5 TRBV19 CASSLTEINQPQHF TGTGCCAGTAGTCTGACAGAGATCAATCAGCCCCAGCATTTT
NA NA TRBJ2-1 TRBV25-1 CASSDRGAGDEQFF TGTGCCAGCAGTGACCGGGGGGCGGGGGATGAGCAGTTCTTC
few TRBD1 TRBJ1-4 TRBV18 CASSHQGGATNEKLFF TGTGCCAGCTCACACCAGGGGGGAGCAACTAATGAAAAACTGTTTTTT
NA NA TRBJ2-5 TRBV5-1 CASSLYSMQETQYF TGCGCCAGCAGCTTGTACAGTATGCAAGAGACCCAGTACTTC
NA TRBD2 TRBJ2-2 TRBV4-2 CASSQEGLAGGELFF TGTGCCAGCAGCCAAGAAGGACTAGCGGGCGGGGAGCTGTTTTTT
once TRBD2 TRBJ2-7 TRBV2 CASSETSYHEQYF TGTGCCAGCAGTGAGACTAGCTACCACGAGCAGTACTTC
NA NA TRBJ2-7 TRBV6-5 CASSRTPGSYEQYF TGTGCCAGCAGCAGGACACCTGGTTCCTACGAGCAGTACTTC
NA TRBD1 TRBJ1-5 TRBV27 CASSLREPDRDNQPQHF TGTGCCAGCAGTCTGCGTGAACCCGACAGGGATAATCAGCCCCAGCATTTT
NA NA TRBJ2-1 TRBV11-2 CASSLSGVEQFF TGTGCCAGCAGCTTATCGGGGGTTGAGCAGTTCTTC
NA TRBD1 TRBJ1-5 TRBV7-2 CASGTGAAGSNQPQHF TGTGCCAGCGGGACAGGGGCCGCTGGGAGCAATCAGCCCCAGCATTTT
NA TRBD2 TRBJ2-3 TRBV4-3 CASSHGGPSGVTDTQYF TGCGCCAGCAGCCACGGGGGTCCTAGCGGGGTCACAGATACGCAGTATTTT
NA NA TRBJ1-4 TRBV9 CASSLGGGPLYEKLFF TGTGCCAGCAGCCTTGGGGGGGGACCCCTTTATGAAAAACTGTTTTTT
NA NA TRBJ2-7 TRBV30 CAWSLDALGQSYEQYF TGTGCCTGGAGCCTCGACGCTCTTGGACAGTCCTACGAGCAGTACTTC
NA TRBD1 TRBJ2-7 TRBV19 CASSPTGTASYEQYF TGTGCCAGTAGTCCCACCGGGACAGCAAGCTACGAGCAGTACTTC
NA NA TRBJ2-5 TRBV7-6 CASSRRETQYF TGTGCCAGCAGCCGCAGAGAGACCCAGTACTTC
few TRBD1 TRBJ2-3 TRBV6-4 CASGTGVGTDTQYF TGTGCCAGCGGAACAGGGGTAGGGACAGATACGCAGTATTTT
NA NA TRBJ2-1 TRBV6-4 CASNFDEQFF TGTGCCAGCAACTTCGATGAGCAGTTCTTC
NA NA TRBJ2-2 TRBV7-9 CASSAQRAGELFF TGTGCCAGCAGCGCACAGCGGGCCGGGGAGCTGTTTTTT
few NA TRBJ1-2 TRBV6-5 CASSTFPGASVGF TGTGCCAGCAGTACTTTCCCGGGAGCCAGCGTTGGATTC
once NA TRBJ2-1 TRBV18 CASSINNEQFF TGTGCCAGCTCAATAAACAATGAGCAGTTCTTC